This entry describes one TCR beta chain. This clonotype has only a few counts. It lacks a known antigen. No clone much larger than this one lies a single base away; base qualities are absent. The data were obtained in a study of CD8 T cells in ankylosing spondylitis (TCRdb year 2017). Broadly, across the study: The study set out to find disease-linked TCR variants by profiling T cell receptor beta repertoires in ankylosing spondylitis patients and healthy donors. The full study cohort was made up of about 24 ankylosing spondylitis patients and roughly 100 healthy donors. Peripheral blood was sampled, and synovial fluid was also collected from ankylosing spondylitis patients. Overall study results and their limits: Some motif variants had previously been reported in the synovial fluid and blood of reactive arthritis patients, which suggests shared mechanisms of disease initiation. A TCR beta motif of roughly 8 highly homologous amino acid variants appeared characteristic of blood from ankylosing spondylitis patients. The disease-linked clones had a CD8+ phenotype and were found at relatively low frequencies in peripheral blood. Significant enrichment of the disease-linked clones was reported in matched synovial fluid samples from ankylosing spondylitis patients.

Based on the germline V gene (reference sequence), the CDR1 and CDR2 sequences are GTSNPN and SVGIG. V trim: 1 base; J trim: 5 bases; unmatched bases: 13. The CDR3 has 16 amino acids, counting the end cysteine and phenylalanine. Only the CDR3 DNA stays, 48 bases, in frame from base 1. Sequencing instrument: Illumina HiSeq 2500. Quantitative 5'-RACE with molecular barcodes was the method used to prepare the TCR beta libraries. The authors' analysis ran thus. To identify disease-linked TCR variants, a new computational method was used, one built on a probabilistic model of VDJ rearrangement. TCRdb trimmed public reads at Q25 via fastp, called clones via MiXCR and kept in-frame beta chains. CDR3 protein sequences are deduplicated, and each keeps its most common genes and DNA. TCRdb's processing, not the authors', yielded these V and J calls. This sample gives about 330,000 distinct CDR3 sequences in total; 8% of them show up just once. Roughly 15% of the sample is in the top ten clones.

This sequence originates from a male donor with ankylosing spondylitis. The material sequenced was blood, either unsorted or a sorted T cell fraction (not recorded which). The chain is assembled from TRBV30 and TRBJ2-5; 7 bases in between match TRBD2. CDR3 sequence: CAWSAAYSLREETQYF. Read as DNA, the sequence is TGTGCCTGGAGTGCAGCCTATTCTTTGCGGGAGGAGACCCAGTACTTC.